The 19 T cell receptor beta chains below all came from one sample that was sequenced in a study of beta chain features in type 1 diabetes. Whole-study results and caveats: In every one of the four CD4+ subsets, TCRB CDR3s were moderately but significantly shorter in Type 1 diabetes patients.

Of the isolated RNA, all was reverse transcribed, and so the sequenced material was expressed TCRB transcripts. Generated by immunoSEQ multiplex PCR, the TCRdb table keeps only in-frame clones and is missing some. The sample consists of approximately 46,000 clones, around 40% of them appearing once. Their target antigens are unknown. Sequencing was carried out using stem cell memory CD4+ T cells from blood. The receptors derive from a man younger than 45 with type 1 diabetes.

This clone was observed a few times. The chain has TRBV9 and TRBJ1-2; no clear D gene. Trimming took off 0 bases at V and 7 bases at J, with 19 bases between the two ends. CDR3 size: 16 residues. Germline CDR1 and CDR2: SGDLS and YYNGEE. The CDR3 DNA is TGTGCCAGCAGCGTAGGGGGAGCTGGAGGAACACCTGGCTACACCTTC. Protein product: CASSVGGAGGTPGYTF.

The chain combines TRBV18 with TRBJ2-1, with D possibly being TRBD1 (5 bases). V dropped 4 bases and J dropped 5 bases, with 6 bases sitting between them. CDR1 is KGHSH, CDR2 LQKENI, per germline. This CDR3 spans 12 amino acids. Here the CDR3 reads CASSQQDNEQFF. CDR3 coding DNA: TGTGCCAGCTCACAACAGGACAATGAGCAGTTCTTC.

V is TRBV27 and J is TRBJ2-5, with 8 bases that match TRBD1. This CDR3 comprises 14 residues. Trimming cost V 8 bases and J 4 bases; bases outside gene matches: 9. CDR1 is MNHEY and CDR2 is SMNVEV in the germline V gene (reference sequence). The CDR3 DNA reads TGTGCCAGCCGACGACAGGACAGGGCAGAGACCCAGTACTTC. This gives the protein CASRRQDRAETQYF.

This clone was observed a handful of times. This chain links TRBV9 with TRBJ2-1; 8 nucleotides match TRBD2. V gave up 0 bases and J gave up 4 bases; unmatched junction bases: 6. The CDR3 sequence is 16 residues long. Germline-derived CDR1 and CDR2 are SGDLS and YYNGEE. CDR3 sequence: CASSVGGTSEYNEQFF. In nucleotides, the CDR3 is TGTGCCAGCAGCGTAGGAGGGACTAGTGAGTACAATGAGCAGTTCTTC.

The DNA of the CDR3 is TGCGCCAGCAGCCCGCAGGGGATAGAGACCCAGTACTTC. It specifies CASSPQGIETQYF. V usage is TRBV5-1 and J usage is TRBJ2-5, with D possibly TRBD1 on 6 matching bases. V was pared by 4 bases and J by 4 bases, with 11 bases between. CDR1 SGHRS and CDR2 YFSETQ come from the germline V gene. There are 13 residues in the CDR3.

Here the CDR3 reads CASSTAGPSNTQYF. CDR3 coding DNA: TGTGCCAGTAGTACGGCGGGCCCATCAAATACGCAGTATTTT. The chain recombines TRBV19 with TRBJ2-3, with a possible D match to TRBD2 (5 bases). This CDR3 has 14 amino acids. The germline V gene has CDR1 LNHDA and CDR2 SQIVND (reference sequence). Trimming cost V 4 bases and J 7 bases, with 15 bases left between them.

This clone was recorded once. In DNA form, the CDR3 reads TGTGCCAGCAGCGTAGGACCTAGCGCCTACTACGAGCAGTACTTC. This encodes CASSVGPSAYYEQYF. The chain is built from TRBV9 and TRBJ2-7; tentative D call: TRBD2 (6 bases). Germline loops: CDR1 SGDLS, CDR2 YYNGEE. The CDR3 contains 15 residues. V gave up 0 bases and J gave up 3 bases, with 13 bases separating them.

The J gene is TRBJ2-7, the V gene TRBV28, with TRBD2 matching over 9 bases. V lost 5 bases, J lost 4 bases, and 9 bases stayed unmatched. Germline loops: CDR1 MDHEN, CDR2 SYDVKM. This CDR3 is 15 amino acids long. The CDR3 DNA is TGTGCCAGCAGTAAGCCGGGACTAGCCGTTTACGAGCAGTACTTC. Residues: CASSKPGLAVYEQYF.

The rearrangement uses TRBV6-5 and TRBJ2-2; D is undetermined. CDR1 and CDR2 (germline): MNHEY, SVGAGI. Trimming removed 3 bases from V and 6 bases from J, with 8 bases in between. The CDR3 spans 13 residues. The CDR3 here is CASSYMASGELFF. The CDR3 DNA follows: TGTGCCAGCAGTTATATGGCTTCCGGGGAGCTGTTTTTT.

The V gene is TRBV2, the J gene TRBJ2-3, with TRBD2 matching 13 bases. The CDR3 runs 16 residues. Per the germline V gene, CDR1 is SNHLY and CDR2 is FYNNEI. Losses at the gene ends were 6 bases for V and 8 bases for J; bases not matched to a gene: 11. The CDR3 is CASRLAGGVPPGTQYF. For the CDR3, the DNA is TGTGCCAGCAGACTAGCGGGAGGGGTCCCCCCGGGTACGCAGTATTTT. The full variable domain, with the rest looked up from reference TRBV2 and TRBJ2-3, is EPEVTQTPSHQVTQMGQEVILRCVPISNHLYFYWYRQILGQKVEFLVSFYNNEISEKSEIFDDQFSVERPDGSNFTLKIRSTKLEDSAMYFCASRLAGGVPPGTQYFGPGTRLTVL.

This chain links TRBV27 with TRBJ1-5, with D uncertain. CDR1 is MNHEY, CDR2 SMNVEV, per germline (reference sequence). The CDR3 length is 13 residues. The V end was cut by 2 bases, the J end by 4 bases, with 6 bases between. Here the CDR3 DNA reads TGTGCCAGCAGTTTAACAGTTAATCAGCCCCAGCATTTT. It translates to CASSLTVNQPQHF.

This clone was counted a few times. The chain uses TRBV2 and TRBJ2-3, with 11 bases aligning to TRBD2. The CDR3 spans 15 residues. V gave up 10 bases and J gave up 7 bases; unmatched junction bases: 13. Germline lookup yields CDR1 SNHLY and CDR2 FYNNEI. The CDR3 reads CATKGTSGSANTQYF. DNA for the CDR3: TGTGCCACCAAAGGCACTAGCGGGAGTGCGAATACGCAGTATTTT.

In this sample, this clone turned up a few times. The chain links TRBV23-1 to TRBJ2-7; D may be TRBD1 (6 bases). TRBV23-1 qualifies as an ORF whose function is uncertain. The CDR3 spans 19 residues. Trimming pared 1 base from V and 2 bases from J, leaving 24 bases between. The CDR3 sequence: CASSQLWSKDSNRTYEQYF. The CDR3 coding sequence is TGCGCCAGCAGTCAATTATGGTCTAAGGACAGTAATAGGACCTACGAGCAGTACTTC.

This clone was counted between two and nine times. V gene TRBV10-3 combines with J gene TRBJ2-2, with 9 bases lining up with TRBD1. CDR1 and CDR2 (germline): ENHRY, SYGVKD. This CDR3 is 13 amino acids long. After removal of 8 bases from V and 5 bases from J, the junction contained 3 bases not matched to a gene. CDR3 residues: CAIGTGRTGELFF. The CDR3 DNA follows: TGTGCCATCGGGACAGGGAGAACCGGGGAGCTGTTTTTT.

The CDR3 DNA follows: TGCGCCAGCAGCTTGGATGTCTACCCGGGCGAGCAGTACTTC. Amino acid sequence: CASSLDVYPGEQYF. The V and J genes are TRBV5-1 and TRBJ2-7; unclear D gene. The CDR3 covers 14 residues. Germline V lookup: CDR1 SGHRS, CDR2 YFSETQ. V gave up 0 bases and J gave up 6 bases, with 13 bases separating them.

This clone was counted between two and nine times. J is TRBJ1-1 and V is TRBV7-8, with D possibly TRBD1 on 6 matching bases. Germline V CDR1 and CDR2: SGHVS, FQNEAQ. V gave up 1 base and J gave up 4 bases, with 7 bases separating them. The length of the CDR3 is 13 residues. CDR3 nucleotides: TGTGCCAGCAGCTTAGAAGGGGGCACTGAAGCTTTCTTT. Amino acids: CASSLEGGTEAFF.

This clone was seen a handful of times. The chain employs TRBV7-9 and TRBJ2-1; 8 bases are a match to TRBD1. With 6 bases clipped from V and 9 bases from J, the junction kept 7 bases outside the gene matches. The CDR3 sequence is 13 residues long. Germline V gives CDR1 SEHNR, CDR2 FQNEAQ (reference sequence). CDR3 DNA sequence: TGTGCCAGCAGTTATGGGACAGGCGCTGAGCAGTTCTTC. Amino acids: CASSYGTGAEQFF. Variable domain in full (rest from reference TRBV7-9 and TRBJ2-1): DTGVSQNPRHKITKRGQNVTFRCDPISEHNRLYWYRQTLGQGPEFLTYFQNEAQLEKSRLLSDRFSAERPKGSFSTLEIQRTEQGDSAMYLCASSYGTGAEQFFGPGTRLTVL.

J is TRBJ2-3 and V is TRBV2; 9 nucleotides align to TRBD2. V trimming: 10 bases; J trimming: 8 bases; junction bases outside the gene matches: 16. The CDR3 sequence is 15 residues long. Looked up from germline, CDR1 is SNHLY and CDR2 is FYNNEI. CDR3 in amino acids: CATQKGLAQGGTQYF. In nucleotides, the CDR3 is TGTGCCACCCAAAAGGGACTAGCCCAGGGGGGTACGCAGTATTTT.

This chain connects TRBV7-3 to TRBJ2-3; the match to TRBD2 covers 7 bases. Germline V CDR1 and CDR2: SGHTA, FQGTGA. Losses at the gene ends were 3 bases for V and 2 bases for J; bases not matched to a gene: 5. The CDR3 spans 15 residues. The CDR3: CASSFRAGLTDTQYF. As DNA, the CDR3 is TGTGCCAGCAGCTTCAGAGCGGGACTCACAGATACGCAGTATTTT.